Included here is one TCR beta chain sequence, with context. This table comes from immunoSEQ multiplex PCR, and its TCRdb copy is limited to in-frame clones, with some not included. The sample yields fewer than 1.6 million clones, approximately 98.5% seen once. This sample stems from a study of shared clonotypes between healthy human individuals. Study-level information: The study used three CD4 naive, three CD4 memory, two CD8 naive and one CD8 memory plate per donor.

V shed 6 bases and J shed 0 bases, with 12 bases lying between them. This CDR3 has 15 amino acids. CDR1 is SNHLY and CDR2 is FYNNEI in the germline V gene. Sequenced input: naive CD4+ T cells sorted from blood. The subset denotes: CD45RA+ positively selected. The clonotype originates from a young man in good health. The rearrangement joins TRBV2 to TRBJ1-5; TRBD1 might be the D (5 bases). This chain's CDR3 is CASSPRDHSNQPQHF. CDR3 in DNA: TGTGCCAGCAGCCCCCGGGACCATAGCAATCAGCCCCAGCATTTT.